The table lists the clone carrying this T cell receptor (beta chain) with a few counts. TCRdb used MiXCR to reprocess the 5' RACE reads, holding one entry per CDR3 protein. The sample contains around 300,000 distinct CDR3 sequences, roughly 15% of which appear only once. V gave up 4 bases and J gave up 5 bases, with 7 bases separating them. The germline V gene encodes CDR1 KGHDR and CDR2 SFDVKD. The CDR3 sequence is 12 residues long. The sample is drawn from a study of T-cell memory formation after mild COVID-19. The chain carries TRBV24-1 and TRBJ2-5; perhaps TRBD2 as D (5 bases). Sequenced material: PBMCs or a T cell subset sorted from them (not recorded which). The TCR sequence derives from a man aged 18 to 29 who had mild COVID-19 (a few samples of this study predate the infection). Cell type and time point are not known. CDR3 amino acids: CATSEEAETQYF. The CDR3 DNA sequence: TGTGCCACCAGTGAGGAGGCGGAGACCCAGTACTTC.